Following are 22 T cell receptor beta chains from one sample sequenced in a study of T cell changes during pregnancy in multiple sclerosis. TCRdb's copy holds only in-frame clones and misses some; the assay was immunoSEQ multiplex PCR. The data show about 49,000 clones, about 90% seen once. The specimen comprised CD4+ T cells from peripheral blood mononuclear cells, sampled in the second trimester of pregnancy. These receptors were taken from a female donor in good health, enrolled as a control in a pregnancy study.

Note on this clone: The sample contains more than one DNA sequence encoding this CDR3. The chain employs TRBV5-1 and TRBJ1-4, with TRBD1 as a possible D gene (6 bases). V lost 3 bases, J lost 5 bases, and 11 bases lay in between. Germline V gene data show CDR1 as SGHRS and CDR2 as YFSETQ. The length of the CDR3 is 14 residues. CDR3 amino acids: CASSSDRGNEKLFF. CDR3 bases: TGCGCCAGCAGCTCGGACAGAGGGAATGAAAAACTGTTTTTT.

Of note for this clone: This sample includes further DNA sequences coding for the same CDR3. The chain combines TRBV9 with TRBJ1-2, with D unresolved. Between the trimmed V and J ends, which lost 0 bases and 2 bases, there was a span of 8 bases. The CDR3 has 14 amino acids. CDR1 is SGDLS, CDR2 YYNGEE, per germline. CDR3 bases: TGTGCCAGCAGCGTAGGAGGAGGGAACTATGGCTACACCTTC. Amino acid sequence: CASSVGGGNYGYTF.

The gene calls are TRBV29-1 and TRBJ1-5; D possibly corresponds to TRBD1 (5 bases). Germline V gives CDR1 SQVTM, CDR2 ANQGSEA. The V end lost 4 bases, the J end lost 5 bases, and 9 bases lay between the germline ends. The CDR3 is made up of 12 amino acids. CDR3 region: CSVGGGDQPQHF. The DNA of the CDR3 is TGCAGCGTTGGGGGCGGTGATCAGCCCCAGCATTTT.

This sequence joins TRBV30 and TRBJ2-5, with 9 bases identical to TRBD2. Unmatched junction bases numbered 14, after V lost 1 base and J lost 5 bases. CDR3 length: 17 amino acids. CDR1 GTSNPN and CDR2 SVGIG come from the germline V gene (reference sequence). The CDR3 region is CAWSAGTGTSLSETQYF. CDR3 sequence (DNA): TGTGCCTGGAGTGCCGGAACCGGGACTAGCTTATCGGAGACCCAGTACTTC. The whole variable domain, remainder taken from reference TRBV30 and TRBJ2-5, is SQTIHQWPATLVQPVGSPLSLECTVEGTSNPNLYWYRQAAGRGLQLLFYSVGIGQISSEVPQNLSASRPQDRQFILSSKKLLLSDSGFYLCAWSAGTGTSLSETQYFGPGTRLLVL.

The genes are TRBV19 and TRBJ2-3; 7 bases agree with TRBD1. V lost 4 bases and J lost 2; bases outside the gene matches: 3. Germline CDR1 reads LNHDA; CDR2 reads SQIVND (reference sequence). CDR3 length equals 14 residues. The CDR3 sequence is CASSTTGITDTQYF. The DNA of the CDR3 is TGTGCCAGTAGTACGACAGGGATCACAGATACGCAGTATTTT.

This chain connects TRBV18 to TRBJ1-2; D gene unclear. Trimming shortened V by 5 bases and J by 3 bases, and 10 bases separated the two germline ends. CDR3 size: 13 residues. Germline V gene data show CDR1 as KGHSH and CDR2 as LQKENI. The CDR3 protein is CASSSNAYYGYTF. CDR3 bases: TGTGCCAGCTCATCAAACGCGTACTATGGCTACACCTTC.

This clone was counted a single time. The chain recombines TRBV7-7 with TRBJ1-2; D not resolved. CDR1 is SSHAT, CDR2 FNYEAQ, per germline (reference sequence). The V and J ends lost 1 base and 0 bases respectively, with 9 bases between them. The CDR3 is made up of 15 amino acids. DNA for the CDR3: TGTGCCAGCAGCTTAGTGGGCAGGTCTAACTATGGCTACACCTTC. This encodes CASSLVGRSNYGYTF.

This chain connects TRBV5-6 to TRBJ2-2; TRBD1 aligns across 7 bases. The germline V gene has CDR1 SGHDT and CDR2 YYEEEE. The CDR3 runs 15 residues. Trimming took 6 bases from V and 5 from J; bases not matched to a gene: 10. The CDR3 region is CASTPPTGTTGELFF. CDR3 nucleotides: TGTGCCAGCACCCCCCCGACAGGGACAACCGGGGAGCTGTTTTTT.

J is TRBJ2-7 and V is TRBV19; 8 nucleotides align to TRBD2. Unmatched junction bases numbered 10, after V lost 6 bases and J lost 6 bases. The germline gives CDR1 LNHDA, CDR2 SQIVND (reference sequence). There are 14 residues in the CDR3. The CDR3: CASRKMGLAGEQYF. The CDR3 region has the DNA TGTGCCAGTAGAAAAATGGGCCTAGCGGGCGAGCAGTACTTC.

This chain connects TRBV19 to TRBJ2-1; a possible D gene is TRBD2 (7 bases). The ends were cut back, 3 bases at V and 0 bases at J, with 9 bases in the middle. The CDR3 covers 15 residues. CDR1 is LNHDA, CDR2 SQIVND, per germline (reference sequence). CDR3: CASSMRGGSYNEQFF. The CDR3 DNA follows: TGTGCCAGTAGTATGAGGGGGGGCTCCTACAATGAGCAGTTCTTC.

This clone was seen only once. The chain is built from TRBV6-5 and TRBJ2-7; 9 bases map to TRBD1. Germline V gene sequence: CDR1 MNHEY, CDR2 SVGAGI. V was clipped by 6 bases and J by 4 bases; unmatched bases: 10. This CDR3 region has 15 residues. CDR3 sequence: CASRRDRDIDYEQYF. CDR3 DNA sequence: TGTGCCAGCAGACGGGACAGGGATATAGATTACGAGCAGTACTTC.

The chain links TRBV15 to TRBJ1-1; no firm D call. CDR1 and CDR2 from the germline V gene are LNHNV and YYDKDF (reference sequence). The V gene lost 0 bases and the J gene lost 4 bases, with 9 bases spanning the gap. The CDR3 loop spans 14 amino acids. The CDR3 nucleotides read TGTGCCACCAGCAGAGATCGGTCGAGCACTGAAGCTTTCTTT. Translation gives CATSRDRSSTEAFF.

This chain uses TRBV11-2 with TRBJ2-6, with 11 bases fitting TRBD1. After removal of 6 bases from V and 3 bases from J, the junction contained 7 bases not matched to a gene. The CDR3 runs to 17 residues. From germline, CDR1 is SGHAT and CDR2 FQNNGV. The CDR3 spells CASRLDRGRGGANVLTF. CDR3 bases: TGTGCCAGCAGGCTGGACAGGGGGCGGGGTGGGGCCAACGTCCTGACTTTC.

The rearrangement joins TRBV7-9 to TRBJ1-4; D gene ambiguous. V was cut by 2 bases and J by 0 bases, with 7 bases left in between. The length of the CDR3 is 15 residues. Germline CDR1 is SEHNR and CDR2 is FQNEAQ (reference sequence). CDR3 sequence (DNA): TGTGCCAGCAGCTTATCTCGTGCAACTAATGAAAAACTGTTTTTT. Translating gives CASSLSRATNEKLFF.

The rearrangement links TRBV30 to TRBJ1-3; D perhaps matches TRBD1 (6 bases). Per germline, CDR1 GTSNPN and CDR2 SVGIG (reference sequence). The ends were cut back, 2 bases at V and 6 bases at J, with 11 bases in the middle. This CDR3 contains 13 residues. The CDR3 sequence is CAWSIGGENTIYF. Here the CDR3 DNA reads TGTGCCTGGAGTATAGGGGGTGAAAACACCATATATTTT.

The V and J genes are TRBV29-1 and TRBJ1-1; D might be TRBD1 (5 bases). The CDR3 sequence is 14 residues long. Trimming pared 2 bases from V and 1 base from J, leaving 11 bases between. The V gene's germline CDR1 is SQVTM and CDR2 ANQGSEA. The chain's CDR3 is CSVERQGGNTEAFF. Written as DNA, the CDR3 is TGCAGCGTTGAAAGGCAGGGTGGGAACACTGAAGCTTTCTTT. The full variable domain, in which reference TRBV29-1 and TRBJ1-1 provide the parts outside the CDR3, is SAVISQKPSRDICQRGTSLTIQCQVDSQVTMMFWYRQQPGQSLTLIATANQGSEATYESGFVIDKFPISRPNLTFSTLTVSNMSPEDSSIYLCSVERQGGNTEAFFGQGTRLTVV.

The rearrangement joins TRBV11-3 to TRBJ2-5, with 7 bases that match TRBD1. The CDR3 has 14 amino acids. Germline CDR1 and CDR2: SGHNT and YENEEA. With 7 bases clipped from V and 5 bases from J, the junction kept 10 bases outside the gene matches. The CDR3 sequence: CASTLRQGWETQYF. In DNA, the CDR3 is TGTGCCAGCACCCTGCGACAGGGATGGGAGACCCAGTACTTC.

The chain uses TRBV10-3 and TRBJ1-4, with 8 bases lining up with TRBD1. The germline CDR1 and CDR2 sequences are ENHRY and SYGVKD. Trimming at V came to 2 bases and at J to 2 bases, leaving 4 bases not matched to a gene. The CDR3 loop spans 16 amino acids. The CDR3 nucleotides are TGTGCCATCAGTGAGAGGCAGGGGGCGACTAATGAAAAACTGTTTTTT. Its translation: CAISERQGATNEKLFF.

This clone was observed a few times. The chain is built from TRBV29-1 and TRBJ1-1, with 7 nucleotides matching TRBD1. Losses at the gene ends were 0 bases for V and 0 bases for J; bases not matched to a gene: 4. The CDR3 loop spans 15 amino acids. Germline V gene sequence: CDR1 SQVTM, CDR2 ANQGSEA. The CDR3 region has the DNA TGCAGCGTTGAAGATACAGGGGCAATGAACACTGAAGCTTTCTTT. It translates to CSVEDTGAMNTEAFF. Together with reference TRBV29-1 and TRBJ1-1, the CDR3 gives the full variable domain: SAVISQKPSRDICQRGTSLTIQCQVDSQVTMMFWYRQQPGQSLTLIATANQGSEATYESGFVIDKFPISRPNLTFSTLTVSNMSPEDSSIYLCSVEDTGAMNTEAFFGQGTRLTVV.

The CDR3 DNA reads TGTGCCAGTCGCCCGGGGAATTTGAACACTGAAGCTTTCTTT. Amino acid sequence: CASRPGNLNTEAFF. The chain employs TRBV19 and TRBJ1-1, with unresolved D. The CDR3 covers 14 residues. Germline lookup yields CDR1 LNHDA and CDR2 SQIVND (reference sequence). Trimming shortened V by 8 bases and J by 0 bases, and 13 bases separated the two germline ends.

The V gene is TRBV28, the J gene TRBJ1-4; D is unresolved. The germline V gene encodes CDR1 MDHEN and CDR2 SYDVKM. The CDR3 length is 14 residues. V lost 7 bases, J lost 0 bases, and 9 bases lay in between. This CDR3 reads CASNLPSTNEKLFF. DNA for the CDR3: TGTGCCAGCAACTTGCCATCAACTAATGAAAAACTGTTTTTT.

The chain employs TRBV5-4 and TRBJ2-3; 10 bases fit TRBD2. CDR1 SGHNT and CDR2 YYREEE come from the germline V gene (reference sequence). V gave up 4 bases and J gave up 7 bases; unmatched junction bases: 9. This CDR3 is 15 amino acids long. In DNA form, the CDR3 reads TGTGCCAGCAGCCCTAAAGCGGGGGGGCTGAATACGCAGTATTTT. Translated: CASSPKAGGLNTQYF.